This T cell receptor (beta chain) was sequenced for a study of T cell clones after liver transplantation. About the study: In this trial, immunosuppression withdrawal was attempted within 2 years of liver transplant. Post-transplant blood was tracked for graft-donor-reactive T cell clones identified in a pre-transplant mixed lymphocyte reaction.

V lost 5 bases to trimming and J lost 1 base; unmatched junction nucleotides: 10. This CDR3 is 17 amino acids long. Germline V gives CDR1 LNHDA, CDR2 SQIVND (reference sequence). Sequencing was performed with immunoSEQ multiplex PCR; in TCRdb, only in-frame clones are kept and a portion is missing. The sample has about 47,000 clones, approximately 87% seen once. The sequence came from a human patient who received a liver transplant. Some T cells may be the graft donor's. This chain uses TRBV19 with TRBJ1-2, with 10 bases matching TRBD1. The sample here was CD8+ T cells from blood, taken 12 months after liver transplant. CDR3 amino acids: CASSLRDRGYLNYGYTF. CDR3 sequence (DNA): TGTGCCAGTAGTCTCCGGGACAGGGGATACCTTAACTATGGCTACACCTTC.